These 27 T cell receptor beta chains were all obtained from the same sample, sequenced in a study of type 1 and type 2 diabetes patients. PCR was run on genomic DNA. Amplification of the beta chain CDR3 used 30 forward and 13 reverse multiplex primers. TCRdb processed the multiplex PCR reads anew with MiXCR; each CDR3 protein has one entry. The sample consists of about 270,000 distinct CDR3 sequences, roughly 48% of them appearing once. Sequenced input: peripheral blood mononuclear cells (PBMCs). These receptors came from a man between 18 and 29 years old with type 2 diabetes.

This clonotype was observed a handful of times. The CDR3 bases are TGTGCCAGCAGCTTAAGGCAGCCTCTCTCTGGGGCCAACGTCCTGACTTTC. It is translated as CASSLRQPLSGANVLTF. V is TRBV7-3 and J is TRBJ2-6; D call uncertain. CDR3 length equals 17 residues. Trimming left V 1 base short and J 0 bases short, with 10 bases between. Germline loops: CDR1 SGHTA, CDR2 FQGTGA.

As concerns this clonotype: A much larger clonotype is one base distant, so this may be a read error. The rearrangement links TRBV7-8 to TRBJ1-6; 8 nucleotides match TRBD1. The CDR3 covers 15 residues. V was pared by 3 bases and J by 8 bases, with 6 bases of the junction left unmatched. CDR1 is SGHVS, CDR2 FQNEAQ, per germline. CDR3 residues: CASSLRGQDYSPLHF. The CDR3 nucleotides are TGTGCCAGCAGCTTGAGGGGACAGGACTATTCACCCCTCCACTTT. The full variable domain, with the rest looked up from reference TRBV7-8 and TRBJ1-6, is GAGVSQSPRYKVAKRGQDVALRCDPISGHVSLFWYQQALGQGPEFLTYFQNEAQLDKSGLPSDRFFAERPEGSVSTLKIQRTQQEDSAVYLCASSLRGQDYSPLHFGNGTRLTVT.

The chain uses TRBV19 and TRBJ2-3, with TRBD2 matching 10 bases. The CDR3 spans 17 residues. The ends lost 7 bases at V and 1 base at J; junction bases unmatched: 11. Germline V lookup: CDR1 LNHDA, CDR2 SQIVND (reference sequence). The CDR3 DNA sequence: TGTGCCAGTAAGGGGTCTAGCGGGAGTGTAGGCACAGATACGCAGTATTTT. Amino acids: CASKGSSGSVGTDTQYF.

The chain is built from TRBV5-1 and TRBJ1-2; TRBD1 agrees at 8 bases. With V trimmed by 3 bases and J by 7 bases, 8 bases remained unmatched. The CDR3 extends over 14 amino acids. Germline CDR1 and CDR2: SGHRS and YFSETQ. CDR3 DNA sequence: TGCGCCAGCAGCTCCGATTTCGACAGGGGTGGCTACACCTTC. Translating it yields CASSSDFDRGGYTF.

This clonotype appeared a single time. This chain uses TRBV30 with TRBJ2-6; 12 positions agree with TRBD1. V lost 2 bases to trimming and J lost 0 bases; unmatched junction nucleotides: 8. Germline V gene data show CDR1 as GTSNPN and CDR2 as SVGIG (reference sequence). The CDR3 has 19 amino acids. The CDR3 DNA follows: TGTGCCTGGAGTAAGCAGGGACAGGGGGCTTCCTCTGGGGCCAACGTCCTGACTTTC. This encodes CAWSKQGQGASSGANVLTF.

A word on this clonotype: The CDR3 does not close with the conserved phenylalanine or tryptophan, likely indicating a read error. The genes are TRBV28 and TRBJ1-5, with D perhaps matching TRBD1 (6 bases). CDR3 length: 14 amino acids. The germline CDR1 and CDR2 sequences are MDHEN and SYDVKM. Trimming took off 6 bases at V and 3 bases at J, with 12 bases between the two ends. This CDR3 is CASRQQGLNQPQHL. DNA of the CDR3: TGTGCCAGCAGGCAACAGGGACTCAATCAGCCCCAGCATCTT.

This clonotype was detected a few times. V usage is TRBV29-1 and J usage is TRBJ2-7, with 8 bases that match TRBD1. CDR3 length: 15 residues. Germline CDR1 is SQVTM and CDR2 is ANQGSEA. V was clipped by 7 bases and J by 0 bases; unmatched bases: 11. The CDR3 reads CSAGNGQGNSYEQYF. The CDR3 DNA sequence: TGCAGCGCCGGAAATGGACAGGGTAACTCCTACGAGCAGTACTTC.

This chain uses TRBV30 with TRBJ1-2, with 7 bases identical to TRBD1. Unmatched junction bases numbered 3, after V lost 0 bases and J lost 8 bases. This CDR3 is built from 12 residues. The germline V gene has CDR1 GTSNPN and CDR2 SVGIG (reference sequence). Here the CDR3 DNA reads TGTGCCTGGAGTGTAGGGGGCGGCGGCTACACCTTC. Its protein product is CAWSVGGGGYTF.

This rearrangement joins TRBV14 to TRBJ2-1; the D is unclear. The CDR3 spans 14 residues. Per germline, CDR1 SGHDN and CDR2 FVKESK. The ends were cut back, 2 bases at V and 10 bases at J, with 15 bases in the middle. The CDR3 DNA follows: TGTGCCAGCAGCCAAAGGCGTAGCTCCTACGAGCAGTTCTTC. Its translation is CASSQRRSSYEQFF.

V and J are TRBV4-3 and TRBJ2-7; D unresolved. Trimming pared 0 bases from V and 0 bases from J, leaving 9 bases between. Per the germline V gene, CDR1 is LGHNA and CDR2 is YSLEER. The CDR3 contains 15 residues. DNA for the CDR3: TGCGCCAGCAGCCAAGATGGCACGGCCTCCTACGAGCAGTACTTC. Translated: CASSQDGTASYEQYF.

This clonotype was seen once. The junction and the germline gene differ at one end; a read error may be behind it. The chain has TRBV9 and TRBJ1-1; D is unclear. CDR3 length: 15 residues. Germline lookup yields CDR1 SGDLS and CDR2 YYNGEE. This chain's CDR3 is CASSLDQQEYTEAFF. Here the CDR3 DNA reads TGCGCCAGCAGCTTGGACCAGCAAGAATACACTGAAGCTTTCTTT.

The chain joins TRBV19 to TRBJ1-4; D remains unclear. CDR1 and CDR2 from the germline V gene are LNHDA and SQIVND (reference sequence). The CDR3 contains 17 residues. V lost 4 bases, J lost 0 bases, and 15 bases lay in between. The CDR3 DNA sequence: TGTGCCAGTAGTACCCCAAGCTCAGCACCAACTAATGAAAAACTGTTTTTT. Protein sequence: CASSTPSSAPTNEKLFF.

The CDR3 spells CASSPNRGLGTEAFF. The CDR3 region has the DNA TGTGCCAGCAGCCCAAACAGGGGGCTAGGCACTGAAGCTTTCTTT. The rearrangement uses TRBV7-6 and TRBJ1-1, with TRBD1 matching 9 bases. Germline-derived CDR1 and CDR2 are SGHVS and FNYEAQ. V shed 5 bases, J shed 4 bases, and the junction held 8 bases outside the gene matches. This CDR3 region has 15 residues.

The chain links TRBV6-5 to TRBJ2-3, with D possibly called TRBD1 or TRBD2 (5 bases each). Per germline, CDR1 MNHEY and CDR2 SVGAGI. V was cut by 3 bases and J by 4 bases, with 11 bases left in between. CDR3 length equals 14 residues. DNA for the CDR3: TGTGCCAGCAGTTATGGGGGTTTCGCAGATACGCAGTATTTT. Translation: CASSYGGFADTQYF.

The genes are TRBV12-3 or TRBV12-4 and TRBJ1-1; unclear D gene. The germline V and J ends were trimmed by 6 bases and 0 bases, with 14 bases remaining between them. This CDR3 is 15 amino acids long. The CDR3 region has the DNA TGTGCCAGCAGGGGGATCGAGCCTATGAACACTGAAGCTTTCTTT. It is translated as CASRGIEPMNTEAFF.

This clonotype was found many times. The rearrangement links TRBV15 to TRBJ2-7; D possibly corresponds to TRBD1 (5 bases). The CDR3 is 14 amino acids. Germline lookup yields CDR1 LNHNV and CDR2 YYDKDF (reference sequence). Trimming took 1 base from V and 3 from J, leaving 10 bases between them. CDR3 amino acids: CATSRVTGVYEQYF. The CDR3 DNA reads as TGTGCCACCAGCAGAGTTACAGGTGTCTACGAGCAGTACTTC.

The chain carries TRBV14 and TRBJ2-2; D may be TRBD1 (6 bases). In germline, CDR1 is SGHDN, CDR2 FVKESK. The CDR3 spans 14 residues. Trimming cost V 6 bases and J 4 bases, with 12 bases left between them. As DNA, the CDR3 is TGTGCCAGCAGAATACTAGGGGGCACCGGGGAGCTGTTTTTT. This sequence encodes CASRILGGTGELFF.

This chain joins TRBV10-2 and TRBJ2-5, with D unclear. Germline V gene lookup returns CDR1 WSHSY and CDR2 SAAADI. V dropped 4 bases and J dropped 7 bases, with 37 bases sitting between them. There are 21 residues in the CDR3. The CDR3 DNA reads TGCGCCAGCAGTGTTCCCCCAAACCCCGCCGGGCCAGGTGACTCAGTGTGGACCCAGTACTTC. It is translated as CASSVPPNPAGPGDSVWTQYF.

The chain is built from TRBV12-3 or TRBV12-4 and TRBJ2-1; 10 positions match TRBD2. The CDR3 runs 15 residues. V trimming: 5 bases; J trimming: 7 bases; junction bases outside the gene matches: 8. The CDR3 nucleotides read TGTGCCAGCAGTCCAGAGCGGGAGGGCCCGAATGAGCAGTTCTTC. Encoded protein: CASSPEREGPNEQFF.

J is TRBJ2-3 and V is TRBV2; D uncertain. This CDR3 is 15 amino acids long. Germline assignment: CDR1 SNHLY and CDR2 FYNNEI. V was pared by 6 bases and J by 2 bases, with 15 bases between. The CDR3 bases are TGTGCCAGCAGATCGTTGCGGAGTTCCACAGATACGCAGTATTTT. This codes for CASRSLRSSTDTQYF. Variable domain in full (rest from reference TRBV2 and TRBJ2-3): EPEVTQTPSHQVTQMGQEVILRCVPISNHLYFYWYRQILGQKVEFLVSFYNNEISEKSEIFDDQFSVERPDGSNFTLKIRSTKLEDSAMYFCASRSLRSSTDTQYFGPGTRLTVL.

The chain couples TRBV15 to TRBJ2-3; no firm D call. The CDR3 is made up of 15 amino acids. V was cut by 0 bases and J by 3 bases, with 10 bases left in between. CDR1 and CDR2 (germline): LNHNV, YYDKDF (reference sequence). CDR3 coding DNA: TGTGCCACCAGCAGAGACAGAGGAAAGACAGATACGCAGTATTTT. This codes for CATSRDRGKTDTQYF. Combining the CDR3 with reference TRBV15 and TRBJ2-3 gives the whole variable domain DAMVIQNPRYQVTQFGKPVTLSCSQTLNHNVMYWYQQKSSQAPKLLFHYYDKDFNNEADTPDNFQSRRPNTSFCFLDIRSPGLGDTAMYLCATSRDRGKTDTQYFGPGTRLTVL.

This sequence joins TRBV24-1 and TRBJ2-1; D tentatively reads TRBD1 or TRBD2 (6 bases each). The CDR3 consists of 16 residues. CDR1 is KGHDR and CDR2 is SFDVKD in the germline V gene. The V and J ends lost 3 bases and 7 bases respectively, with 18 bases between them. The chain's CDR3 is CATSDGGRGRANEQFF. As DNA, the CDR3 is TGTGCCACCAGTGATGGGGGCCGGGGGCGAGCTAATGAGCAGTTCTTC.

This rearrangement joins TRBV28 to TRBJ2-7; D is perhaps TRBD2 (5 bases). Germline V gene sequence: CDR1 MDHEN, CDR2 SYDVKM. V shed 6 bases and J shed 0 bases, with 9 bases lying between them. The CDR3 covers 13 residues. This chain's CDR3 is CASRATSSYEQYF. As DNA, the CDR3 is TGTGCCAGCAGGGCTACTAGCTCCTACGAGCAGTACTTC.

Ten or more counts support this clonotype. The gene calls are TRBV7-8 and TRBJ1-2; the D gene is possibly TRBD1 (5 bases). Trimming took off 1 base at V and 5 bases at J, with 14 bases between the two ends. CDR1 is SGHVS, CDR2 FQNEAQ, per germline. CDR3 length: 15 residues. The chain's CDR3 is CASSLEWQGGYGYTF. The CDR3 coding sequence is TGTGCCAGCAGCTTAGAATGGCAGGGCGGGTATGGCTACACCTTC.

V usage is TRBV25-1 and J usage is TRBJ2-3, with D perhaps TRBD1 (6 bases). CDR3 length equals 16 residues. In germline, CDR1 is MGHDK, CDR2 SYGVNS. V was trimmed by 5 bases and J by 1 base, leaving 16 bases between them. The CDR3 loop reads CASSYGQLLRTDTQYF. CDR3 nucleotide sequence: TGTGCCAGCAGTTACGGACAGCTTCTACGCACAGATACGCAGTATTTT.

V and J are TRBV7-2 and TRBJ2-2; TRBD2 matches at 8 bases. Trimming removed 1 base from V and 9 bases from J; junction bases left unmatched: 13. The CDR3 runs 17 residues. Germline values: CDR1 SGHTA, CDR2 FQGNSA. The DNA for the CDR3 is TGTGCCAGCAGCTTAGTATCCGGGGGGGCCATCGAACGGGAGCTGTTTTTT. It codes for CASSLVSGGAIERELFF.

This chain links TRBV20-1 with TRBJ2-7, with 10 bases fitting TRBD2. J gave up 5 bases and V 4 bases, and 14 bases lay outside the gene matches. This CDR3 is built from 16 residues. The germline CDR1 and CDR2 sequences are DFQATT and SNEGSKA (reference sequence). In nucleotides, the CDR3 is TGCAGTGCTAATTTTGTGGCTAGCGGGAGTTTCGACGAGCAGTACTTC. Its protein is CSANFVASGSFDEQYF.